This T cell receptor beta chain was sequenced during a study of Ad26.COV2.S vaccination and SARS-CoV-2 variants (dated by TCRdb to about 2021). The study in broad terms: Vaccine-arm donors were drawn from COV1001, a multicentre, randomized, double-blind, placebo-controlled phase I-IIa trial of Ad26.COV2.S in healthy adults. Dosing of Ad26.COV2.S was intramuscular, at either 5x10^10 or 1x10^11 viral particles, delivered as one shot or as two shots spaced 56 days apart. TCRbeta repertoire sequencing was used to assess the specificity and breadth of SARS-CoV-2-reactive T cell receptors after Ad26.COV2.S vaccination. The TCR-sequenced set comprised approximately 32 samples: approximately 19 Ad26.COV2.S vaccine recipients, 5 placebo recipients and 8 SARS-CoV-2 convalescent individuals. Trial participants were randomized into five groups of five: low-dose or high-dose Ad26.COV2.S given once or twice, or placebo on both occasions. Investigators did not know the trial group allocation while performing experiments and assessing outcomes.

A note on this clone: Which antigen it targets is not known. There are no base qualities to consult, and no much larger clone falls within one base.

This specimen's treatment or condition label, interpreted: about 20 received Ad26.COV2.S at low or high dose, single or two shots; about 5 received placebo; per-sample allocation not given. For vaccine and placebo recipients, repertoires were sequenced using samples collected on day 63 after the first injection. Between 29 July and 7 August 2020, Cohort 1b enrolled some 25 adults aged 18-55 years at one site in Boston, USA. Ad26.COV2.S consisted of a replication-incompetent adenovirus type 26 vector by which a prefusion-stabilized SARS-CoV-2 spike protein from the original Wuhan strain was expressed. The CDR3 runs 13 amino acids, cysteine and phenylalanine included. Only the CDR3 DNA stays, 39 bases, in frame from base 1. The germline V gene sets CDR1 to KGHDR and CDR2 to SFDVKD. The junction shows trimming of 4 bases on V and 4 bases on J, plus 8 bases between the germline ends. Study-level results and caveats: Spike-specific TCR breadth was higher in Ad26.COV2.S recipients than in placebo recipients (P = 0.0014). Vaccine and placebo recipients had comparable non-spike TCR breadth, which fits with the vaccine containing only spike. The study was not powered to compare responses between vaccine doses or regimens. After vaccination, substantial breadth of spike-specific CD8+ and CD4+ T cell responses was reported. It was noted by the authors that total T cell responses may have been underestimated by the TCR breadth and depth analyses.

The immunoSEQ Assay was used to sequence TCRbeta CDR3 regions. After extraction, genomic DNA underwent amplification by bias-controlled multiplex PCR, followed by high-throughput sequencing. As for the original processing: To quantify the absolute abundance of every unique TCRbeta CDR3 region, sequences were collapsed and filtered. T cell fraction was estimated by normalizing TCRbeta template counts to usable DNA, with usable DNA measured through amplification of reference genes found in all nucleated cells. Repertoire TCRs were annotated as SARS-CoV-2-specific when V gene, CDR3 amino acid sequence and J gene were exactly matched to a known reactive TCR set. The reference SARS-CoV-2 TCR set came from MIRA and was filtered for enrichment in COVID-19-positive ImmuneCODE repertoires, removing public or cross-reactive TCRs. Drawing on the MIRA antigens, annotated TCRs were analysed further at the level of specific ORF or position within ORF. Breadth was defined as the number of annotated unique rearrangements divided by the total number of unique productive rearrangements, and depth was defined as the summed frequency of the annotated unique rearrangements. TCR breadth was compared between groups using two-sided Wilcoxon rank-sum tests. Entries here come from immuneACCESS through TCRdb and include only in-frame sequences with V and J called. Some clones fail to appear in such tables; in the studies checked, an unresolved V gene covers under half of the shortfall, and the cause of the remainder is unknown. The V and J calls and clone size are taken from that table; D and trimming were inferred from the DNA. The sample records under 250,000 clones, around 88% of which are singletons. The ten largest account for about 2.8% of the sample.

The V and J genes are TRBV24-1 and TRBJ2-3; TRBD1 might be the D gene, on 6 matching bases. The material was peripheral blood, obtained in a trial of Ad26.COV2.S vaccine versus placebo. This TCR derives from a person between 18 and 65 years old who received the Ad26.COV2.S COVID-19 vaccine or a placebo. The nucleotide sequence is TGTGCCACCAGTGAAACAGGGTCAGATACGCAGTATTTT. It is translated as CATSETGSDTQYF.